This paragraph reports one T cell receptor beta chain. The antigen remains undetermined. The data were taken from a study of T-cell reconstitution after alpha-beta-depleted transplantation in children. A library of TCRbeta sequences, prepared with unique molecular identifiers, was generated. In TCRdb, the PCR reads were re-called with MiXCR into one record per CDR3 protein. The top ten hold approximately 0.8% of the sample, which has hundreds of thousands of distinct CDR3 sequences, around 13% seen once. Study results and limitations: Some patients' high day-60 TCRbeta diversity was traced to surviving recipient T cells and thymic progenitors.

The germline V and J ends were trimmed by 4 bases and 3 bases, with 9 bases remaining between them. This CDR3 spans 13 amino acids. Germline V gives CDR1 DFQATT, CDR2 SNEGSKA (reference sequence). The V call is TRBV20-1, the J call TRBJ2-2; maybe TRBD1 (5 bases). The sequence was obtained from a girl between 2 and 10 years old with congenital amegakaryocytic thrombocytopenia, due to receive a stem cell transplant. Here the sequenced sample was PBMCs, taken before TCRalphabeta/CD19-depleted stem cell transplant. The CDR3 protein is CSAIRQHTGELFF. The CDR3 DNA follows: TGCAGTGCTATAAGACAGCACACCGGGGAGCTGTTTTTT.